This TCR beta chain comes out of a study of spatial heterogeneity in lung cancer. As for time point: sample taken at primary tumor resection. The sequenced material consisted of unsorted whole RNA from tumor, nontumor lung or frozen PBMC. Unique molecular identifiers tagged every individual TCR cDNA molecule. TCRdb re-called the 5' RACE reads with MiXCR, one entry per CDR3 protein. This table holds about 11,000 distinct CDR3 sequences, 6.3% found once. V shed 3 bases and J 1 base; nucleotides not matched to a gene: 7. CDR3 size: 16 residues. Looked up from germline, CDR1 is SGDLS and CDR2 is YYNGEE. This clonotype was seen ten or more times. In a library made to pick up alpha chains, this beta chain is a stray read with a size that means little.

The clonotype was recovered from a male donor with early-stage non-small cell lung cancer. The chain carries TRBV9 and TRBJ1-2; TRBD1 aligns across 9 bases. The specimen was PBMCs, collected at surgery. DNA of the CDR3: TGTGCCAGCAGCGCCAGCCGGGACAGGGATAACTATGGCTACACCTTC. Encoded protein: CASSASRDRDNYGYTF.